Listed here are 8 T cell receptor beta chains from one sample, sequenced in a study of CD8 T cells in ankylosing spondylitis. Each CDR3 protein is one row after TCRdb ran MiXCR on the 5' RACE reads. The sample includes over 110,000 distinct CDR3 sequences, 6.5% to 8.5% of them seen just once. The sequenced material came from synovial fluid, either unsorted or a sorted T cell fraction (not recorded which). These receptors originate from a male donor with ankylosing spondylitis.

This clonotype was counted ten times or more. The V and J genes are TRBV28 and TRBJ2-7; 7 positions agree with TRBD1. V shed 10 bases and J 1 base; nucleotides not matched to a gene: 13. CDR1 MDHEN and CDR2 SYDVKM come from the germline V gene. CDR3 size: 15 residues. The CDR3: CATLRGGAGSYEQYF. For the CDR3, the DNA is TGTGCCACCCTTAGAGGGGGCGCTGGGTCCTACGAGCAGTACTTC.

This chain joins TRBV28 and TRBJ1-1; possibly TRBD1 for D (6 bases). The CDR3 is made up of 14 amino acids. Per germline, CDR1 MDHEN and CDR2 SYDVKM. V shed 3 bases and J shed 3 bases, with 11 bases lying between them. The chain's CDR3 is CASSLRTVYTEAFF. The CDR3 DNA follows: TGTGCCAGCAGTTTGCGGACAGTCTACACTGAAGCTTTCTTT.

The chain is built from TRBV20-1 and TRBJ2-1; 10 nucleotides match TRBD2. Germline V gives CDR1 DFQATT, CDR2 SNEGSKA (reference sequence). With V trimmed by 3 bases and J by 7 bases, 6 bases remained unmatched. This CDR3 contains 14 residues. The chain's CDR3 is CSARSLAGVNEQFF. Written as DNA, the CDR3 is TGCAGTGCTAGGTCTCTAGCGGGAGTTAATGAGCAGTTCTTC.

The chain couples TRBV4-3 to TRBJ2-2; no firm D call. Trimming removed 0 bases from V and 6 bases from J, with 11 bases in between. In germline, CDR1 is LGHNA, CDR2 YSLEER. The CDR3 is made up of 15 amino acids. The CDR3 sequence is CASSQEGLRAGELFF. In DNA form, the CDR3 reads TGCGCCAGCAGCCAAGAAGGGTTGCGAGCCGGGGAGCTGTTTTTT.

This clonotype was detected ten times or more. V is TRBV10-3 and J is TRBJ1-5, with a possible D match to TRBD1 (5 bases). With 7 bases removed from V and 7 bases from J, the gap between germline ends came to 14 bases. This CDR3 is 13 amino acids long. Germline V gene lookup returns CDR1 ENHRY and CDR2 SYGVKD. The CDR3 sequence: CAIKGAAGQPQHF. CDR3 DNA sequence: TGTGCCATCAAAGGGGCAGCAGGGCAGCCCCAGCATTTT.

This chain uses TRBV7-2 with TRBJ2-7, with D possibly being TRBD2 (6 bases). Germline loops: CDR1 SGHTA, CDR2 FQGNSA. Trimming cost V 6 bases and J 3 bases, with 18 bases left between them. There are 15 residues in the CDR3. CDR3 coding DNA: TGTGCCAGCAGTACGACTAGTTCCCACCTCTACGAGCAGTACTTC. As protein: CASSTTSSHLYEQYF.

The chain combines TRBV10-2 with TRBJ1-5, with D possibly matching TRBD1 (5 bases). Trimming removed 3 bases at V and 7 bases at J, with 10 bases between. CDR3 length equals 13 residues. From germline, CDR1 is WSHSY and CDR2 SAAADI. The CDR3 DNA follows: TGCGCCAGCAGTGACTGGGGGGAACAGCCCCAGCATTTT. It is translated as CASSDWGEQPQHF.

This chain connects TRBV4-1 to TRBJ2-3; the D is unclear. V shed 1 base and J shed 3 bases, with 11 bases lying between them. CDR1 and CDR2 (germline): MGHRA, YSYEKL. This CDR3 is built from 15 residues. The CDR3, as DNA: TGCGCCAGCAGCCAAGGTTCGAAAGAGACAGATACGCAGTATTTT. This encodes CASSQGSKETDTQYF.